This T cell receptor (beta chain) was retrieved from a study of T cell responses to AZD1222 COVID-19 vaccine. The data were produced by immunoSEQ multiplex PCR, yet TCRdb's version contains in-frame clones alone and is incomplete. The repertoire includes about 130,000 clones, around 90% of them detected once, and about 2% sits in the top ten. CDR1 and CDR2 (germline): SGHVS, FQNEAQ. The CDR3 extends over 14 amino acids. The ends lost 5 bases at V and 4 bases at J; junction bases unmatched: 7. This clonotype was obtained from an adult in good health. V is TRBV7-8 and J is TRBJ2-7; 8 bases match TRBD1. The input for sequencing was peripheral blood, taken on day 0 of AZD1222 vaccination. CDR3 region: CASSPDRGRYEQYF. In nucleotides, the CDR3 is TGTGCCAGCAGCCCAGACAGGGGTCGGTACGAGCAGTACTTC.